The clone carrying this TCR beta chain was picked up a small number of times. Its antigen is as yet unknown. This CDR3 is built from 16 residues. Trimming stripped 1 base from V and 12 bases from J, with 22 bases between. Germline V gene lookup returns CDR1 MGHRA and CDR2 YSYEKL. The data derive from a study of T-cell memory formation after mild COVID-19. Study-wide context: For the most part, TCR clusters were specific to one donor.

Researchers used 5'RACE with constant-segment primers to make TCR alpha and TCR beta cDNA libraries that carry sample barcodes and UMIs. A single record per CDR3 protein comes from TCRdb applying MiXCR to the 5' RACE reads. In the table there are fewer than 400,000 distinct CDR3 sequences, under 15% of which are singletons. Study outcomes and limitations: Chiefly within CM and EM were the contracting CD4+ clones; CD8+ ones were within EMRA. In second-wave clones peaking day 37, SARS-CoV-2 specificity remained unconfirmed.

Source material: PBMCs or a T cell subset sorted from them (not recorded which). The chain carries TRBV4-1 and TRBJ2-1; D is perhaps TRBD1 (6 bases). The origin of this receptor is a man between 18 and 29 years old who had mild COVID-19 (a few samples of this study predate the infection). Cell type and time point are not known. The DNA for the CDR3 is TGCGCCAGCAGCCAAGTGGGGGCAGCGGCCGGGGAAGGGCAGTTCTTC. Protein sequence: CASSQVGAAAGEGQFF.